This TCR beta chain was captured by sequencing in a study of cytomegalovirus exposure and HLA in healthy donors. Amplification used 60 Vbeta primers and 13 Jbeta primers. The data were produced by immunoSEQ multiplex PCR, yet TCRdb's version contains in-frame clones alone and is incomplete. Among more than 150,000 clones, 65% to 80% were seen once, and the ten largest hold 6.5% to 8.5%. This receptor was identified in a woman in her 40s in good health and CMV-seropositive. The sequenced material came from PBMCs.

The CDR3 DNA sequence: TGTGCCAGCAGCCCCGGCCAGGGGTTTTTGGACACTGAAGCTTTCTTT. Its translation is CASSPGQGFLDTEAFF. The rearrangement uses TRBV2 and TRBJ1-1; D perhaps matches TRBD1 (6 bases). CDR3 size: 16 residues. Germline-derived CDR1 and CDR2 are SNHLY and FYNNEI. V dropped 6 bases and J dropped 3 bases, with 20 bases sitting between them.